This T cell receptor beta chain was found in a study of Graves' ophthalmopathy and Graves' hyperthyroidism. Broader study findings: Among expanded thyroid clonotypes above 0.001 frequency, most also occurred in blood. The model predicted ophthalmopathy progression with 60% to 71% sensitivity and 72.22% specificity.

RNA transcripts served as template for amplifying TCR beta CDR3 sequences. Second-round multiplex PCR followed a first-round RT-PCR using HTBI primers. TCRdb processed the multiplex PCR reads anew with MiXCR; each CDR3 protein has one entry. In the table there are some 520,000 distinct CDR3 sequences, over 13% of which are singletons. Germline CDR1 DFQATT, CDR2 SNEGSKA (reference sequence). The V end lost 5 bases, the J end lost 0 bases, and 11 bases lay between the germline ends. The CDR3 covers 13 residues. This clonotype was recorded many times. Its antigen is currently unknown. The receptor comes from a woman aged 25-40 years with Graves' ophthalmopathy. Material: blood. This chain links TRBV20-1 with TRBJ2-7; the D is unclear. CDR3 amino acids: CSARRPASYEQYF. The DNA of the CDR3 is TGCAGTGCTCGCCGACCGGCCTCCTACGAGCAGTACTTC.